A single sample is the source of the 26 T cell receptor beta chains below, sequenced in a study of cytomegalovirus exposure and HLA in healthy donors. 60 Vbeta and 13 Jbeta primers were used in PCR. TCRdb's copy holds only in-frame clones and misses some; the assay was immunoSEQ multiplex PCR. The profile shows approximately 90,000 clones, 55% to 75% of them singletons. Sequenced: PBMCs. These receptors all stem from a woman between 50 and 59 years old in good health and CMV-seropositive.

This clone was detected only a few times. DNA of the CDR3: TGCGCCAGCAGGCCTAGACTTGAGGGATACACAGATACGCAGTATTTT. It yields the protein CASRPRLEGYTDTQYF. V gene TRBV10-2 combines with J gene TRBJ2-3, with D possibly being TRBD2 (5 bases). Germline values: CDR1 WSHSY, CDR2 SAAADI. CDR3 size: 16 residues. The V and J ends lost 6 bases and 2 bases respectively, with 18 bases between them.

The chain is built from TRBV7-8 and TRBJ1-5, with a weak D call TRBD1 (6 bases). Trimming left V 4 bases short and J 0 bases short, with 10 bases between. From germline, CDR1 is SGHVS and CDR2 FQNEAQ. This CDR3 region has 15 residues. The CDR3 coding sequence is TGTGCCAGCAGCTCTGGACAGCTTAGCAATCAGCCCCAGCATTTT. Its translation is CASSSGQLSNQPQHF.

The genes are TRBV9 and TRBJ2-3; D is possibly TRBD2 (7 bases). V was cut by 0 bases and J by 3 bases, with 14 bases left in between. The CDR3 length is 16 residues. The germline CDR1 and CDR2 sequences are SGDLS and YYNGEE. The CDR3 nucleotides read TGTGCCAGCAGCGTAGGAGGGGGGGCGAGGACAGATACGCAGTATTTT. Its protein is CASSVGGGARTDTQYF.

J is TRBJ2-7 and V is TRBV11-2; D might be TRBD1 (5 bases). The length of the CDR3 is 14 residues. Germline V gene data show CDR1 as SGHAT and CDR2 as FQNNGV. Trimming cost V 3 bases and J 2 bases, with 11 bases left between them. CDR3 in amino acids: CASSLAGMTYEQYF. The CDR3 DNA sequence: TGTGCCAGCAGCTTGGCAGGGATGACCTACGAGCAGTACTTC.

This chain uses TRBV10-3 with TRBJ2-1; TRBD2 agrees at 8 bases. Trimming removed 10 bases from V and 1 base from J; junction bases left unmatched: 9. Germline V gene lookup returns CDR1 ENHRY and CDR2 SYGVKD. CDR3 length: 15 amino acids. This CDR3 reads CATLAGIGSYNEQFF. In DNA, the CDR3 is TGTGCCACTTTAGCGGGAATTGGTTCCTACAATGAGCAGTTCTTC.

This clone was seen only once. The CDR3 region is CASSYPGVAGGELFF. CDR3 nucleotides: TGTGCCAGCAGTTACCCCGGGGTAGCGGGAGGGGAGCTGTTTTTT. The chain uses TRBV6-6 and TRBJ2-2, with TRBD2 identical over 8 bases. The CDR3 loop spans 15 amino acids. From germline, CDR1 is MNHNY and CDR2 SVGAGI (reference sequence). After removal of 2 bases from V and 8 bases from J, the junction contained 7 bases not matched to a gene.

V gene TRBV5-1 combines with J gene TRBJ2-3; 11 bases match TRBD2. Germline CDR1 SGHRS, CDR2 YFSETQ. J gave up 2 bases and V 4 bases, and 6 bases lay outside the gene matches. The CDR3 totals 16 residues. CDR3 sequence: CASSRNSGRATDTQYF. DNA for the CDR3: TGCGCCAGCAGCAGGAATAGCGGGAGGGCCACAGATACGCAGTATTTT.

This chain uses TRBV13 with TRBJ1-1; tentatively, D is TRBD1 (5 bases). Trimming took 5 bases from V and 11 from J, leaving 12 bases between them. CDR3 length: 11 amino acids. Germline CDR1 and CDR2: PRHDT and FYEKMQ (reference sequence). This CDR3 is CASSGGGQAFF. The CDR3 coding sequence is TGTGCCAGCAGCGGGGGAGGGCAGGCTTTCTTT.

In regard to this clone: Mismatch with germline at one junction end may stem from a read error. The gene calls are TRBV7-9 and TRBJ2-7; TRBD1 aligns across 11 bases. The CDR3 loop spans 13 amino acids. From germline, CDR1 is SEHNR and CDR2 FQNEAQ (reference sequence). The CDR3 here is CSSSRDRGNEQYF. The CDR3 nucleotides are TGTTCCAGCAGCCGGGACAGGGGGAACGAGCAGTACTTC.

This clone has only a few counts. V usage is TRBV2 and J usage is TRBJ1-6; D might be TRBD1 (5 bases). V was pared by 2 bases and J by 1 base, with 12 bases between. Germline assignment: CDR1 SNHLY and CDR2 FYNNEI. CDR3 length: 17 amino acids. CDR3 loop: CASSEKGAGSYNSPLHF. CDR3 in DNA: TGTGCCAGCAGTGAAAAAGGGGCGGGGTCCTATAATTCACCCCTCCACTTT.

V usage is TRBV5-4 and J usage is TRBJ1-2; 8 bases line up with TRBD1. The length of the CDR3 is 14 residues. V was clipped by 3 bases and J by 8 bases; unmatched bases: 9. Germline CDR1 reads SGHNT; CDR2 reads YYREEE (reference sequence). CDR3 bases: TGTGCCAGCAGCTCGCAGGGGGCCCCCTCCGGCTACACCTTC. Its translation is CASSSQGAPSGYTF.

A note on this clone: Other nucleotide sequences from this sample produce the same CDR3. The chain carries TRBV19 and TRBJ1-5, with TRBD1 identical over 9 bases. Germline CDR1 and CDR2: LNHDA and SQIVND (reference sequence). Trimming took 8 bases from V and 4 from J; bases not matched to a gene: 3. The CDR3 loop spans 13 amino acids. The CDR3 loop reads CASSGTGNQPQHF. The CDR3, as DNA: TGTGCCAGTTCCGGGACAGGGAATCAGCCCCAGCATTTT.

The chain links TRBV28 to TRBJ1-5; TRBD1 is a possible D gene (6 bases). Deletions cut 5 bases from V and 7 bases from J, with 18 bases between. This CDR3 has 15 residues. CDR1 and CDR2 from the germline V gene are MDHEN and SYDVKM. The CDR3 sequence is CASSEDSTWGQPQHF. DNA for the CDR3: TGTGCCAGCAGTGAGGACAGTACTTGGGGACAGCCCCAGCATTTT.

This clone was observed a handful of times. This sequence joins TRBV4-3 and TRBJ2-5, with D possibly matching TRBD2 (7 bases). With the DNA end fitting TRBJ2-7 better, the J assignment may be wrong. This CDR3 spans 17 amino acids. Germline assignment: CDR1 LGHNA and CDR2 YSLEER. The CDR3 bases are TGCGCCAGCAGCCAAGATGGGGGGGCGGGAGCCAACTACGAGCAGTACTTC. It codes for CASSQDGGAGANYEQYF.

The V call is TRBV6-1, the J call TRBJ2-4; 14 bases are a match to TRBD2. The CDR3 sequence is 16 residues long. Germline V CDR1 and CDR2: MNHNS, SASEGT. Germline trimming cut 4 bases from V and 10 bases from J; bases unmatched to any gene: 9. The CDR3 spells CASSAGTSGSVWIQYF. CDR3 DNA sequence: TGTGCCAGCAGTGCCGGGACTAGCGGGAGTGTGTGGATTCAGTACTTC.

A word on this clone: The sample contains more than one DNA sequence encoding this CDR3. The chain carries TRBV7-9 and TRBJ2-1; D is possibly TRBD1 (6 bases). Germline V gene lookup returns CDR1 SEHNR and CDR2 FQNEAQ (reference sequence). The CDR3 loop spans 12 amino acids. Trimming shortened V by 5 bases and J by 7 bases, and 9 bases separated the two germline ends. This CDR3 reads CASSLQGNEQFF. CDR3 DNA sequence: TGTGCCAGCAGCCTTCAGGGGAATGAGCAGTTCTTC.

This clone was found a few times. CDR3 residues: CASSSPTRGPDTQYF. The CDR3 DNA is TGTGCCAGTAGCTCCCCGACTAGGGGCCCAGATACGCAGTATTTT. The chain is built from TRBV19 and TRBJ2-3; weak D call: TRBD2 (6 bases). The CDR3 runs to 15 residues. Per germline, CDR1 LNHDA and CDR2 SQIVND (reference sequence). Trimming removed 6 bases at V and 4 bases at J, with 17 bases between.

The CDR3 loop reads CAISESRRNTEAFF. The CDR3 DNA sequence: TGTGCCATCAGTGAGTCGAGGAGGAACACTGAAGCTTTCTTT. This chain links TRBV10-3 with TRBJ1-1; D ambiguous. Between the trimmed V and J ends, which lost 0 bases and 1 base, there was a span of 6 bases. The CDR3 is 14 residues long. Germline values: CDR1 ENHRY, CDR2 SYGVKD.

The genes are TRBV27 and TRBJ2-7; 8 nucleotides line up with TRBD2. CDR1 is MNHEY, CDR2 SMNVEV, per germline (reference sequence). CDR3 length equals 20 residues. The V segment lost 1 base and the J segment 4 bases; nucleotides outside the gene matches: 21. CDR3 residues: CASSLWGWVSGKGDGYEQYF. The CDR3 region has the DNA TGTGCCAGCAGTTTATGGGGCTGGGTTAGCGGGAAAGGAGACGGGTACGAGCAGTACTTC.

This clone occurred a few times. V and J are TRBV5-4 and TRBJ2-2, with TRBD1 as a possible D gene (5 bases). There are 16 residues in the CDR3. The germline V gene has CDR1 SGHNT and CDR2 YYREEE (reference sequence). V lost 4 bases, J lost 1 base, and 14 bases lay in between. The CDR3 reads CASSPLAGMNTGELFF. The DNA for the CDR3 is TGTGCCAGCAGCCCCCTCGCAGGGATGAACACCGGGGAGCTGTTTTTT.

This chain connects TRBV7-2 to TRBJ2-7; unclear D gene. Germline values: CDR1 SGHTA, CDR2 FQGNSA. The CDR3 is made up of 16 amino acids. With 6 bases removed from V and 1 base from J, the gap between germline ends came to 19 bases. As DNA, the CDR3 is TGTGCCAGCAGTAGAACCCCGTCCACTCCTTCCTACGAGCAGTACTTC. The encoded protein is CASSRTPSTPSYEQYF.

The chain is built from TRBV20-1 and TRBJ2-1; D not resolved. Trimming took off 6 bases at V and 7 bases at J, with 10 bases between the two ends. The germline V gene has CDR1 DFQATT and CDR2 SNEGSKA (reference sequence). This CDR3 is 11 amino acids long. This CDR3 reads CSATERNEQFF. DNA of the CDR3: TGCAGTGCCACTGAGCGAAATGAGCAGTTCTTC.

The V call is TRBV11-2, the J call TRBJ1-1, with D perhaps matching TRBD1 (5 bases). Trimming removed 2 bases at V and 5 bases at J, with 21 bases between. CDR3 length: 17 residues. CDR1 is SGHAT, CDR2 FQNNGV, per germline. CDR3 DNA sequence: TGTGCCAGCAGCTTATCAAACAGGTTAGGTTTGAGTACTGAAGCTTTCTTT. This sequence encodes CASSLSNRLGLSTEAFF. Full variable domain (outside the CDR3, taken from reference TRBV11-2 and TRBJ1-1): EAGVAQSPRYKIIEKRQSVAFWCNPISGHATLYWYQQILGQGPKLLIQFQNNGVVDDSQLPKDRFSAERLKGVDSTLKIQPAKLEDSAVYLCASSLSNRLGLSTEAFFGQGTRLTVV.

This clone has only a few counts. The V and J genes are TRBV19 and TRBJ2-2; possibly TRBD2 for D (6 bases). CDR1 is LNHDA, CDR2 SQIVND, per germline (reference sequence). V was clipped by 8 bases and J by 4 bases, with 17 bases between them. The CDR3 covers 15 residues. The CDR3 loop reads CASGHRDGGTGELFF. CDR3 in DNA: TGTGCCAGTGGACACCGGGACGGGGGCACCGGGGAGCTGTTTTTT. Combining the CDR3 with reference TRBV19 and TRBJ2-2 gives the whole variable domain DGGITQSPKYLFRKEGQNVTLSCEQNLNHDAMYWYRQDPGQGLRLIYYSQIVNDFQKGDIAEGYSVSREKKESFPLTVTSAQKNPTAFYLCASGHRDGGTGELFFGEGSRLTVL.

DNA for the CDR3: TGTGCCAGCAGCCCACCGGGGAGGAGTTACGAGCAGTACTTC. Translated, it gives CASSPPGRSYEQYF. J is TRBJ2-7 and V is TRBV5-4; perhaps TRBD2 as D (6 bases). The CDR3 consists of 14 residues. Trimming pared 4 bases from V and 4 bases from J, leaving 15 bases between. CDR1 SGHNT and CDR2 YYREEE come from the germline V gene (reference sequence).

V and J are TRBV19 and TRBJ2-6; 10 positions agree with TRBD1. This CDR3 is built from 17 residues. V lost 5 bases, J lost 3 bases, and 7 bases stayed unmatched. Per the germline V gene, CDR1 is LNHDA and CDR2 is SQIVND (reference sequence). The CDR3 is CASSARDRGGGANVLTF. In nucleotides, the CDR3 is TGTGCCAGTAGTGCCCGGGACAGGGGTGGTGGGGCCAACGTCCTGACTTTC. Drawing the rest from reference TRBV19 and TRBJ2-6, the complete variable domain is DGGITQSPKYLFRKEGQNVTLSCEQNLNHDAMYWYRQDPGQGLRLIYYSQIVNDFQKGDIAEGYSVSREKKESFPLTVTSAQKNPTAFYLCASSARDRGGGANVLTFGAGSRLTVL.